This entry lists 28 T cell receptor beta chains sequenced from one sample in a study of cytomegalovirus exposure and HLA in healthy donors. The PCR ran on 60 Vbeta and 13 Jbeta primers. Sequencing used immunoSEQ multiplex PCR; TCRdb keeps in-frame clones, though not all of them. The profile covers about 94,000 clones, with around 73% appearing a single time and around 0.76% taken by the ten largest. Sequencing was performed on PBMCs. These TCRs come from a woman in her fifties or sixties in good health and CMV-seronegative.

The chain has TRBV5-1 and TRBJ2-3, with 7 bases that match TRBD2. Germline CDR1 SGHRS, CDR2 YFSETQ. The CDR3 has 16 amino acids. After removal of 0 bases from V and 0 bases from J, the junction contained 4 bases not matched to a gene. Here the CDR3 reads CASSLVLGGSTDTQYF. The CDR3 bases are TGCGCCAGCAGCTTGGTGCTGGGAGGGAGCACAGATACGCAGTATTTT.

This clone was found a few times. The V gene is TRBV13, the J gene TRBJ2-7; 7 bases align to TRBD1. After removal of 3 bases from V and 4 bases from J, the junction contained 18 bases not matched to a gene. Per germline, CDR1 PRHDT and CDR2 FYEKMQ (reference sequence). CDR3 length: 18 amino acids. CDR3 bases: TGTGCCAGCAGCTTGCATGTTTCCGGGGACAGAACCACTTACGAGCAGTACTTC. This gives the protein CASSLHVSGDRTTYEQYF.

V usage is TRBV7-2 and J usage is TRBJ2-2; TRBD2 aligns across 12 bases. CDR3 length: 16 residues. V was clipped by 2 bases and J by 8 bases; unmatched bases: 6. Looked up from germline, CDR1 is SGHTA and CDR2 is FQGNSA. The CDR3 region has the DNA TGTGCCAGCAGCTTAATGACTAGCGGGAGTGGAGGGGAGCTGTTTTTT. It specifies CASSLMTSGSGGELFF.

This clone is a singleton in its sample. The chain couples TRBV19 to TRBJ1-2, with TRBD1 matching over 9 bases. The CDR3 covers 13 residues. Germline V gene sequence: CDR1 LNHDA, CDR2 SQIVND (reference sequence). CDR3 loop: CASRQGGAYGYTF. The CDR3 DNA reads TGTGCTAGCCGACAGGGGGGTGCCTATGGCTACACCTTC.

V is TRBV19 and J is TRBJ2-5; 9 nucleotides line up with TRBD2. Germline values: CDR1 LNHDA, CDR2 SQIVND (reference sequence). The V segment lost 5 bases and the J segment 2 bases; nucleotides outside the gene matches: 6. The CDR3 length is 15 residues. CDR3 residues: CASSLASGEQETQYF. In nucleotides, the CDR3 is TGTGCCAGTAGTCTGGCTAGCGGGGAACAAGAGACCCAGTACTTC.

The chain combines TRBV19 with TRBJ1-2; 9 nucleotides match TRBD1. CDR1 and CDR2 (germline): LNHDA, SQIVND (reference sequence). The ends lost 6 bases at V and 4 bases at J; junction bases unmatched: 6. This CDR3 spans 14 amino acids. The CDR3: CASRPGQGIYGYTF. The CDR3 nucleotides are TGTGCCAGTAGGCCGGGACAGGGTATCTATGGCTACACCTTC.

This clone was seen more than once but under ten times. V usage is TRBV9 and J usage is TRBJ1-4; tentatively, D is TRBD1 (5 bases). V lost 0 bases to trimming and J lost 7 bases, with 13 bases between them. Germline lookup yields CDR1 SGDLS and CDR2 YYNGEE. The CDR3 has 15 amino acids. The DNA of the CDR3 is TGTGCCAGCAGCGTAGGAACAGGAGCAGGTGAAAAACTGTTTTTT. Translation gives CASSVGTGAGEKLFF. Complete variable domain (other parts from reference TRBV9 and TRBJ1-4): DSGVTQTPKHLITATGQRVTLRCSPRSGDLSVYWYQQSLDQGLQFLIQYYNGEERAKGNILERFSAQQFPDLHSELNLSSLELGDSALYFCASSVGTGAGEKLFFGSGTQLSVL.

The chain recombines TRBV10-2 with TRBJ2-4; 12 bases line up with TRBD2. The CDR3 contains 15 residues. CDR1 is WSHSY, CDR2 SAAADI, per germline. Trimming cost V 6 bases and J 5 bases; bases outside gene matches: 5. Here the CDR3 reads CASSGRTSGENIQYF. CDR3 bases: TGCGCCAGCAGCGGACGGACTAGCGGGGAAAACATTCAGTACTTC.

The V gene is TRBV4-3, the J gene TRBJ2-1, with 12 bases identical to TRBD2. This CDR3 has 16 amino acids. Germline-derived CDR1 and CDR2 are LGHNA and YSLEER. The V gene end was trimmed by 0 bases and the J gene end by 6 bases; junction bases not matched to a gene: 3. The CDR3 spells CASSQDLLAGGNEQFF. The CDR3 region has the DNA TGCGCCAGCAGCCAAGATTTACTAGCGGGAGGCAATGAGCAGTTCTTC.

The chain links TRBV13 to TRBJ2-1, with TRBD2 matching over 9 bases. V was clipped by 5 bases and J by 5 bases; unmatched bases: 7. CDR1 is PRHDT, CDR2 FYEKMQ, per germline (reference sequence). This CDR3 spans 15 amino acids. For the CDR3, the DNA is TGTGCCAGCAGCCGCAGACTAGCGGTTAACAATGAGCAGTTCTTC. As protein: CASSRRLAVNNEQFF.

V usage is TRBV5-1 and J usage is TRBJ2-2; 15 bases line up with TRBD2. CDR3 length: 18 amino acids. Germline V gene sequence: CDR1 SGHRS, CDR2 YFSETQ. The V segment lost 4 bases and the J segment 1 base; nucleotides outside the gene matches: 5. The CDR3 loop reads CASSPGTSGRLNTGELFF. CDR3 sequence (DNA): TGCGCCAGCAGCCCTGGGACTAGCGGGAGGCTGAACACCGGGGAGCTGTTTTTT.

This chain joins TRBV13 and TRBJ1-1, with D tentatively TRBD1 (5 bases). The CDR3 sequence is 14 residues long. V shed 5 bases and J shed 4 bases, with 14 bases lying between them. Germline loops: CDR1 PRHDT, CDR2 FYEKMQ (reference sequence). CDR3 bases: TGTGCCAGCAGCCCCCGGCAGGGAGGCACTGAAGCTTTCTTT. Translating it yields CASSPRQGGTEAFF.

This clone is a singleton in its sample. V and J are TRBV10-2 and TRBJ2-5; 9 bases fit TRBD2. The CDR3 has 17 amino acids. The trim removed 0 bases at V and 0 bases at J, leaving 5 bases unmatched. Germline-derived CDR1 and CDR2 are WSHSY and SAAADI. CDR3 in amino acids: CASSESFLAGNQETQYF. CDR3 bases: TGCGCCAGCAGTGAGTCGTTTCTAGCGGGGAACCAAGAGACCCAGTACTTC.

The genes are TRBV5-4 and TRBJ2-2, with TRBD1 matching over 7 bases. From germline, CDR1 is SGHNT and CDR2 YYREEE (reference sequence). After removal of 4 bases from V and 4 bases from J, the junction contained 7 bases not matched to a gene. The CDR3 loop spans 15 amino acids. The CDR3: CASSLGGRGTGELFF. In nucleotides, the CDR3 is TGTGCCAGCAGCCTAGGGGGCCGGGGCACCGGGGAGCTGTTTTTT. Full variable domain (missing parts from reference TRBV5-4 and TRBJ2-2): ETGVTQSPTHLIKTRGQQVTLRCSSQSGHNTVSWYQQALGQGPQFIFQYYREEENGRGNFPPRFSGLQFPNYSSELNVNALELDDSALYLCASSLGGRGTGELFFGEGSRLTVL.

This chain connects TRBV7-6 to TRBJ2-7, with D possibly matching TRBD2 (5 bases). V lost 5 bases and J 5 bases, leaving 16 bases between the germline ends. The CDR3 totals 14 residues. The germline CDR1 and CDR2 sequences are SGHVS and FNYEAQ. The DNA for the CDR3 is TGTGCCAGCAGCGCCACGGACTTAAGCGACGAGCAGTACTTC. It is translated as CASSATDLSDEQYF.

This sequence joins TRBV7-9 and TRBJ2-5; 7 bases fit TRBD1. The CDR3 consists of 16 residues. Germline V CDR1 and CDR2: SEHNR, FQNEAQ (reference sequence). The ends lost 4 bases at V and 6 bases at J; junction bases unmatched: 14. In DNA, the CDR3 is TGTGCCAGCAGCTCAAGTCAGCGGACAGGTAGTCAGACCCAGTACTTC. Its protein is CASSSSQRTGSQTQYF.

The CDR3 spells CATGTGAYTGELFF. For the CDR3, the DNA is TGTGCCACCGGGACAGGGGCCTACACCGGGGAGCTGTTTTTT. This sequence joins TRBV6-5 and TRBJ2-2; 10 bases are shared with TRBD1. There are 14 residues in the CDR3. Germline-derived CDR1 and CDR2 are MNHEY and SVGAGI. With 10 bases clipped from V and 3 bases from J, the junction kept 5 bases outside the gene matches.

This clone has more than one count but fewer than ten. The chain links TRBV28 to TRBJ1-6; no definite D call. Germline values: CDR1 MDHEN, CDR2 SYDVKM. The CDR3 has 13 residues. Trimming took off 6 bases at V and 4 bases at J, with 7 bases between the two ends. CDR3 amino acids: CASSLAYNSPLHF. The CDR3 region has the DNA TGTGCCAGCAGCCTGGCTTATAATTCACCCCTCCACTTT.

Points on this clone: No DNA is shown, since the ends of the CDR3 on it are uncertain; the CDR3 is the one TCRdb lists. This sequence joins TRBV27 and TRBJ2-7; the D call of TRBD2 is as the table states it, not checked on the DNA. The CDR3 numbers 15 amino acids, ends counted. Germline V gene data show CDR1 as MNHEY and CDR2 as SMNVEV (reference sequence). The CDR3 reads CASSSSGLADYEQYF.

The chain joins TRBV5-1 to TRBJ2-1; 7 nucleotides line up with TRBD1. J gave up 6 bases and V 2 bases, and 2 bases lay outside the gene matches. This CDR3 spans 13 amino acids. Per germline, CDR1 SGHRS and CDR2 YFSETQ. CDR3 coding DNA: TGCGCCAGCAGCTTTAACAGGGGCAATGAGCAGTTCTTC. It codes for CASSFNRGNEQFF.

The chain has TRBV30 and TRBJ1-2; no clear D gene. V lost 8 bases and J 8 bases, leaving 21 bases between the germline ends. The CDR3 is 13 residues long. Per the germline V gene, CDR1 is GTSNPN and CDR2 is SVGIG (reference sequence). The CDR3: CAALEGSSVGYTF. The CDR3 region has the DNA TGTGCCGCTTTGGAGGGCAGCTCGGTCGGCTACACCTTC.

This clone was detected once. The rearrangement uses TRBV6-5 and TRBJ2-7; tentatively, D is TRBD2 (5 bases). The CDR3 sequence is 16 residues long. Deletions cut 0 bases from V and 3 bases from J, with 15 bases between. The germline CDR1 and CDR2 sequences are MNHEY and SVGAGI. CDR3 region: CASSYSGISPGYEQYF. The DNA for the CDR3 is TGTGCCAGCAGTTACTCCGGGATTAGCCCTGGCTACGAGCAGTACTTC.

The rearrangement links TRBV28 to TRBJ1-2; D might be TRBD1 (5 bases). This CDR3 region has 12 residues. With 10 bases removed from V and 6 bases from J, the gap between germline ends came to 15 bases. Germline-derived CDR1 and CDR2 are MDHEN and SYDVKM. The CDR3 reads CATQSVGHGYTF. CDR3 sequence (DNA): TGTGCCACCCAAAGCGTGGGGCATGGCTACACCTTC.

In this sample, this clone turned up a few times. The chain is built from TRBV7-6 and TRBJ1-1; D call uncertain. V lost 4 bases and J 4 bases, leaving 25 bases between the germline ends. The CDR3 contains 18 residues. Looked up from germline, CDR1 is SGHVS and CDR2 is FNYEAQ. The CDR3 region is CASSSEQPRDWRATEAFF. In nucleotides, the CDR3 is TGTGCCAGCAGCTCCGAACAGCCACGAGATTGGAGGGCCACTGAAGCTTTCTTT.

CDR3 sequence reads: CASSPSGRATDEQFF. As DNA, the CDR3 is TGTGCCAGCAGTCCTAGCGGGAGGGCCACCGATGAGCAGTTCTTC. The chain carries TRBV6-4 and TRBJ2-1; TRBD2 matches 12 bases. The CDR3 totals 15 residues. V was clipped by 5 bases and J by 8 bases; unmatched bases: 7. Germline lookup yields CDR1 MRHNA and CDR2 SNTAGT.

The rearrangement joins TRBV21-1 to TRBJ2-7; no DNA check was done on the table's D call, TRBD1. TRBV21-1 is annotated as a pseudogene. CDR3 length: 20 residues. The CDR3 sequence: CASSKALKTLGDSEGYEQYF. CDR3 sequence (DNA): TGTGCCAGCAGCAAAGCGCTGAAGACTTTAGGTGACAGCGAAGGGTACGAGCAGTACTTC.

CDR3 in amino acids: CASSALRETVQYF. In nucleotides, the CDR3 is TGTGCCAGCAGCGCCCTTCGGGAGACGGTGCAGTACTTC. This chain links TRBV7-2 with TRBJ2-7; D perhaps matches TRBD2 (6 bases). Trimming cost V 5 bases and J 9 bases, with 17 bases left between them. Germline V gene lookup returns CDR1 SGHTA and CDR2 FQGNSA. The CDR3 extends over 13 amino acids.

J is TRBJ2-1 and V is TRBV6-5, with 8 bases matching TRBD1. The CDR3 is 14 amino acids. The trim removed 5 bases at V and 5 bases at J, leaving 5 bases unmatched. Germline CDR1 and CDR2: MNHEY and SVGAGI. The CDR3 sequence is CASSTMDRDNEQFF. Written as DNA, the CDR3 is TGTGCCAGCAGTACCATGGACAGGGACAATGAGCAGTTCTTC.